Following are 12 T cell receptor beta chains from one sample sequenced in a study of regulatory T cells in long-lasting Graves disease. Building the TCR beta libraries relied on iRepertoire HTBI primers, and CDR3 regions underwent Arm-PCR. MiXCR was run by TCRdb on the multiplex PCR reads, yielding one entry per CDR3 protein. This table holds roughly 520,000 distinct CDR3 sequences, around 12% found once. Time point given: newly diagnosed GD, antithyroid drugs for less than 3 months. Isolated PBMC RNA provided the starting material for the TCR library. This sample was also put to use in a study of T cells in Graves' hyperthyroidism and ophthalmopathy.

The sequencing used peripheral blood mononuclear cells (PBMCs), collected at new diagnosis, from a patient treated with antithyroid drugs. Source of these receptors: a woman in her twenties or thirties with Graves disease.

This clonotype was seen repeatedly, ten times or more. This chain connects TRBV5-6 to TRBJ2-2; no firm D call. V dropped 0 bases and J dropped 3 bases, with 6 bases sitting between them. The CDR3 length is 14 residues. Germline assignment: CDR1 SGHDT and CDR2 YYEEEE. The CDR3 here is CASSLGPYTGELFF. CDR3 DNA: TGTGCCAGCAGCTTGGGCCCTTACACCGGGGAGCTGTTTTTT. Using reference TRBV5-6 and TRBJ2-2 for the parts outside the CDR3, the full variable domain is DAGVTQSPTHLIKTRGQQVTLRCSPKSGHDTVSWYQQALGQGPQFIFQYYEEEERQRGNFPDRFSGHQFPNYSSELNVNALLLGDSALYLCASSLGPYTGELFFGEGSRLTVL.

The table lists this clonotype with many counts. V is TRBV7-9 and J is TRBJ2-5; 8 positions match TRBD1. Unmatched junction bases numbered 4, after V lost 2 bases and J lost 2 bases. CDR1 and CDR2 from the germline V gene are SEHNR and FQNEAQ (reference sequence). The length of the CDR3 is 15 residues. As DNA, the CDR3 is TGTGCCAGCAGCTTATGGACAGGGTATCAAGAGACCCAGTACTTC. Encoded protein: CASSLWTGYQETQYF.

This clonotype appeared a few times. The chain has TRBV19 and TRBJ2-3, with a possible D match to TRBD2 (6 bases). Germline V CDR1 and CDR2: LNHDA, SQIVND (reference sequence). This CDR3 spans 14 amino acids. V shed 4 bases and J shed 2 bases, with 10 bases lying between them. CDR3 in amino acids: CASSTRDFTDTQYF. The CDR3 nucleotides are TGTGCCAGTAGTACCCGGGACTTCACAGATACGCAGTATTTT.

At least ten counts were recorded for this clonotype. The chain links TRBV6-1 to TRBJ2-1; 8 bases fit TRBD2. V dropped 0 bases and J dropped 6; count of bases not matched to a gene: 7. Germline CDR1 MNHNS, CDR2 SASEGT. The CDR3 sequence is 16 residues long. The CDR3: CASSEAWLAGFNEQFF. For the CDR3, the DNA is TGTGCCAGCAGTGAAGCATGGCTAGCGGGCTTCAATGAGCAGTTCTTC.

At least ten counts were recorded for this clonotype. The DNA for the CDR3 is TGTGCCAGTAGTATAGCCCCTACCACTGAAGCTTTCTTT. Translation gives CASSIAPTTEAFF. The genes are TRBV19 and TRBJ1-1; D is uncertain. The length of the CDR3 is 13 residues. Germline CDR1 LNHDA, CDR2 SQIVND (reference sequence). V was pared by 1 base and J by 4 bases, with 7 bases between.

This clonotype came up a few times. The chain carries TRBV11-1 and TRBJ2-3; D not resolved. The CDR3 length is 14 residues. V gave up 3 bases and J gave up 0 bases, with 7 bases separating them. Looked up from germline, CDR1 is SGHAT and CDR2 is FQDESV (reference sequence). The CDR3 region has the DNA TGTGCCAGCAGCTTCGACCCTAGCACAGATACGCAGTATTTT. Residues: CASSFDPSTDTQYF.

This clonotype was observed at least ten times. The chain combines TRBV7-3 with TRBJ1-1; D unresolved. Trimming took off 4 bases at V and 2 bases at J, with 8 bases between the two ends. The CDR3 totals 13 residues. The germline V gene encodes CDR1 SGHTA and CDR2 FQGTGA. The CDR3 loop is CASSWLNNTEAFF. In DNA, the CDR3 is TGTGCCAGCAGCTGGCTGAATAACACTGAAGCTTTCTTT.

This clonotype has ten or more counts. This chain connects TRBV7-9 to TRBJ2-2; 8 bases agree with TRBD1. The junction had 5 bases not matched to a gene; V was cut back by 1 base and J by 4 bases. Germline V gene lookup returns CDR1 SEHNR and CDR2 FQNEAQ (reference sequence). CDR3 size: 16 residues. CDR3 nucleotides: TGTGCCAGCAGCTTAGGAGGACAGGGTGCCACCGGGGAGCTGTTTTTT. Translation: CASSLGGQGATGELFF.

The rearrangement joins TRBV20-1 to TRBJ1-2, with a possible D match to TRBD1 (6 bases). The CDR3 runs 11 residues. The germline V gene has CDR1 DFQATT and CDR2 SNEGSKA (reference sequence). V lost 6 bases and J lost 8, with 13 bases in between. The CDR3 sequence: CSANREGGYTF. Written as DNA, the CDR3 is TGCAGTGCGAACAGGGAAGGGGGCTACACCTTC.

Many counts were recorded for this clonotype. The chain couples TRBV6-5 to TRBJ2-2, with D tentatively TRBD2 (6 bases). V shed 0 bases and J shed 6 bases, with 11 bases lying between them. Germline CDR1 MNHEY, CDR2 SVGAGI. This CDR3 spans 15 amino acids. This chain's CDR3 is CASSYSAGLAGELFF. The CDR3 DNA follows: TGTGCCAGCAGTTACTCTGCGGGATTGGCCGGGGAGCTGTTTTTT.

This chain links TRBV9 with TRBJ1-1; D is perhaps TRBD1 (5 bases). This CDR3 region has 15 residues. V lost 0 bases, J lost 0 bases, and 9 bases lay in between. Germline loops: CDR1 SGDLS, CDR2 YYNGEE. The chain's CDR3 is CASSVGGSMNTEAFF. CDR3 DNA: TGTGCCAGCAGCGTAGGGGGGTCCATGAACACTGAAGCTTTCTTT. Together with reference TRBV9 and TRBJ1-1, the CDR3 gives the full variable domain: DSGVTQTPKHLITATGQRVTLRCSPRSGDLSVYWYQQSLDQGLQFLIQYYNGEERAKGNILERFSAQQFPDLHSELNLSSLELGDSALYFCASSVGGSMNTEAFFGQGTRLTVV.

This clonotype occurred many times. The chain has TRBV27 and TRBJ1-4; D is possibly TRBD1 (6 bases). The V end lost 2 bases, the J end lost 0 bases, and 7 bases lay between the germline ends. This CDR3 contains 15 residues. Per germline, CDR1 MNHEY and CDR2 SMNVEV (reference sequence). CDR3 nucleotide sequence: TGTGCCAGCAGTTTAGCAGGGGCAACTAATGAAAAACTGTTTTTT. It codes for CASSLAGATNEKLFF.